This T cell receptor beta chain appears in the sequencing data of a study (dated by TCRdb to the mid-2010s). The germline V end is reduced by 2 bases and the J end by 3 bases; junction bases left unmatched: 5. Based on the germline V gene, the CDR1 and CDR2 sequences are SGHTA and FQGNSA. Including cysteine and phenylalanine, the CDR3 has 17 amino acids. The DNA shown is the 51-base CDR3, in frame from base 1. Library preparation was by RT-PCR. The data were produced on an Illumina MiSeq. The raw public reads went through TCRdb reprocessing: fastp at Q25, MiXCR clone calling, in-frame beta chains kept. CDR3 protein duplicates are merged, each entry listing the most common genes and DNA. The sample table contains hundreds of thousands of distinct CDR3 sequences; only one count was recorded for approximately 15% of them. Clones ranked in the top ten supply 3.6% of the sample. Regarding this clonotype: Its antigen target is currently unknown. Per-nucleotide qualities are absent, and no much larger clonotype sits a single base away.

This chain is built from TRBV7-2 and TRBJ2-3, and 13 junction bases match TRBD2. The sample consisted of memory CD4+ T cells from blood. The receptor was isolated from a female donor in good health, serving as a healthy control. The DNA reads TGTGCCAGCAGCTTAACTAGCGGGAGGGCCCTGACAGATACGCAGTATTTT. Translation gives CASSLTSGRALTDTQYF. Supplemented by the reference TRBV7-2 and TRBJ2-3 proteins around the CDR3, the complete variable domain is GAGVSQSPSNKVTEKGKDVELRCDPISGHTALYWYRQSLGQGLEFLIYFQGNSAPDKSGLPSDRFSAERTGGSVSTLTIQRTQQEDSAVYLCASSLTSGRALTDTQYFGPGTRLTVL.